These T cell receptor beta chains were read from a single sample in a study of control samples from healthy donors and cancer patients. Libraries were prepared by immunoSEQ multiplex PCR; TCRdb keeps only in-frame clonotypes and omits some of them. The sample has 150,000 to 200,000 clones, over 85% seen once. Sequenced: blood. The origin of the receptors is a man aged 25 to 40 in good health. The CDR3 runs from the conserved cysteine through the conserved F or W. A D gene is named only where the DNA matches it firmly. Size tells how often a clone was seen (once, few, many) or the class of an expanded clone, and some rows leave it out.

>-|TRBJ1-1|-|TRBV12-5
CASGWEVWGTEAFF
TGTGCTAGTGGTTGGGAAGTATGGGGCACTGAAGCTTTCTTT
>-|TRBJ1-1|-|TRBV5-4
CASSPTGSRGVMAEAFF
TGTGCCAGCAGCCCTACGGGTAGCCGGGGTGTGATGGCTGAAGCTTTCTTT
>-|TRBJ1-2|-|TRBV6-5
CASSPGRHGYTF
TGTGCCAGCAGCCCGGGACGGCATGGCTACACCTTC
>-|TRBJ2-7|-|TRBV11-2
CASSLDPSYEQYF
TGTGCCAGCAGCTTAGATCCCTCCTACGAGCAGTACTTC
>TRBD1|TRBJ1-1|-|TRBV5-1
CASSRDSFAEAFF
TGCGCCAGCAGCCGGGACAGTTTCGCTGAAGCTTTCTTT
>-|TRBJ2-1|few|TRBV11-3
CASSPRTGPGEQFF
TGTGCCAGCAGCCCAAGGACCGGGCCAGGGGAGCAGTTCTTC
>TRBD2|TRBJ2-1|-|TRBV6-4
CASSDSPGLAGLNEQFF
TGTGCCAGCAGTGATTCCCCAGGTCTAGCGGGGCTCAATGAGCAGTTCTTC
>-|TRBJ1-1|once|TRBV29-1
CSVELPAKNTEAFF
TGCAGCGTTGAGTTGCCAGCTAAGAACACTGAAGCTTTCTTT
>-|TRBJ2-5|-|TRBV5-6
CASSLDRSLVAGETQYF
TGTGCCAGCAGCTTGGATCGGTCCTTGGTTGCAGGAGAGACCCAGTACTTC
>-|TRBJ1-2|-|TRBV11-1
CASSLGSGRGHTF
TGTGCCAGCAGCCTTGGCTCAGGAAGGGGCCACACCTTC
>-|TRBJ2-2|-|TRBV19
CASSIGGNTGELFF
TGTGCCAGTAGTATAGGTGGCAACACCGGGGAGCTGTTTTTT
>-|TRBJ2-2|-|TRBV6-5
CASTKRGELFF
TGTGCCAGCACAAAGCGTGGGGAGCTGTTTTTT
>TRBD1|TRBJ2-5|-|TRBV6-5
CASSYTGGETQYF
TGTGCCAGCAGTTATACAGGGGGAGAGACCCAGTACTTC
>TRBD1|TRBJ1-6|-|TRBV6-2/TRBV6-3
CASSYSRQGKDSPLHF
TGTGCCAGCAGTTACTCCCGACAGGGGAAGGACTCACCCCTCCACTTT
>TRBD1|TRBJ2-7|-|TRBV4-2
CASSQGVGQGYEQYF
TGTGCCAGCAGCCAGGGGGTGGGACAGGGCTACGAGCAGTACTTC
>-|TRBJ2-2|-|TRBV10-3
CAISEQGKSGELFF
TGTGCCATCAGTGAGCAGGGGAAGTCCGGGGAGCTGTTTTTT
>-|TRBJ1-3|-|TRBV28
CASSPNPRPGVGNTIYF
TGTGCCAGCAGTCCAAACCCCCGACCGGGGGTAGGAAACACCATATATTTT
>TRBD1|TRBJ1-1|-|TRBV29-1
CSTRQGDTEAFF
TGCAGCACCCGACAGGGGGACACTGAAGCTTTCTTT
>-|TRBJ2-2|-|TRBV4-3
CASSQDVGMGTGELFF
TGCGCCAGCAGCCAAGATGTTGGGATGGGCACCGGGGAGCTGTTTTTT
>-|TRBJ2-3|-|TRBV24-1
CATSGGQLGTDTQYF
TGTGCCACCAGTGGCGGTCAATTGGGCACAGATACGCAGTATTTT
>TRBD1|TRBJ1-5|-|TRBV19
CASTADRGRNQPQHF
TGTGCCAGTACCGCCGACAGGGGACGCAATCAGCCCCAGCATTTT
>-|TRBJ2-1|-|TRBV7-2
CASSPGPLLGEQFF
TGTGCCAGCAGCCCGGGACCACTATTAGGGGAGCAGTTCTTC
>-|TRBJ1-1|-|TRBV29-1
CSVDGAGRTEAFF
TGCAGCGTTGACGGTGCGGGTCGCACTGAAGCTTTCTTT
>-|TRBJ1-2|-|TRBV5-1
CASSFLGGYGYTF
TGCGCCAGCAGTTTTTTGGGGGGCTATGGCTACACCTTC
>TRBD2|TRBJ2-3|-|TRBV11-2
CASSLDGWAGVDTQYF
TGTGCCAGCAGCTTAGATGGTTGGGCGGGAGTAGATACGCAGTATTTT
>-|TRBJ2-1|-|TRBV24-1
CATSDQGTDYSSYNEQFF
TGTGCCACCAGTGACCAAGGGACGGACTATAGCTCCTACAATGAGCAGTTCTTC
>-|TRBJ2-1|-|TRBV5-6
CASSLRGRGSYNEQFF
TGTGCCAGCAGCTTAAGAGGTCGCGGGTCCTACAATGAGCAGTTCTTC
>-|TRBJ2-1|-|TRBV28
CASSGSVRRNEQFF
TGTGCCAGCAGCGGCAGCGTCCGGCGCAATGAGCAGTTCTTC
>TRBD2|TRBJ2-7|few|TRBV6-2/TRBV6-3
CASSYERGAYEQYF
TGTGCCAGCAGTTACGAGCGGGGGGCCTACGAGCAGTACTTC
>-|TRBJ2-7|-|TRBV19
CASSIGHPTSHSSYEQYF
TGTGCCAGTAGTATAGGCCATCCGACTAGTCACAGCTCCTACGAGCAGTACTTC
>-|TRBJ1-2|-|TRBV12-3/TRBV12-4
CASSLGGTGYTF
TGTGCCAGCAGTTTAGGAGGGACTGGCTACACCTTC
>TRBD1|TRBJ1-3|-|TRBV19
CASSTGTRGRGNTIYF
TGTGCCAGTAGTACGGGAACCAGGGGGCGCGGAAACACCATATATTTT
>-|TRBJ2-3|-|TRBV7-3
CASSSESGRDTQYF
TGTGCCAGCAGCTCCGAGTCAGGGAGGGATACGCAGTATTTT
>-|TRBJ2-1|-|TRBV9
CASSPGHVSYNEQFF
TGTGCCAGCAGCCCAGGACATGTCTCCTACAATGAGCAGTTCTTC
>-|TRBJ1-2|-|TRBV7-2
CASSLDSYGYTF
TGTGCCAGCAGCTTAGACAGCTATGGCTACACCTTC
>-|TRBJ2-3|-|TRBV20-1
CSASADSTDTQYF
TGCAGTGCTAGTGCAGATAGCACAGATACGCAGTATTTT
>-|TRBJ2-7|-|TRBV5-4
CASSPGPETYEQYF
TGTGCCAGCAGCCCCGGACCGGAGACCTACGAGCAGTACTTC
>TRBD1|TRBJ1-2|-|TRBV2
CASAEGTGVGYGYTF
TGTGCCAGCGCAGAAGGGACAGGGGTCGGCTATGGCTACACCTTC
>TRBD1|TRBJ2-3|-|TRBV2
CASSGQVRTDTQYF
TGTGCCAGCAGCGGACAGGTTAGAACAGATACGCAGTATTTT
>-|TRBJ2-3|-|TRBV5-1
CASRPQGRRTDTQYF
TGCGCCAGCAGGCCCCAGGGGAGGCGCACAGATACGCAGTATTTT
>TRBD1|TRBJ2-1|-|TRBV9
CASSAGQGVASFF
TGTGCCAGCAGCGCCGGACAGGGTGTTGCCTCGTTCTTC
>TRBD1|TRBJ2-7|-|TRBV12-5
CASGLVRDRGEQYF
TGTGCTAGTGGTTTGGTACGGGACAGGGGCGAGCAGTACTTC
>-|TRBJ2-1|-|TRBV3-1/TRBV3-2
CASSQDPWEQNEQFF
TGTGCCAGCAGCCAAGACCCTTGGGAGCAAAATGAGCAGTTCTTC
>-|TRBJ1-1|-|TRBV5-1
CASSLMSDTEAFF
TGCGCCAGCAGCTTGATGTCGGACACTGAAGCTTTCTTT
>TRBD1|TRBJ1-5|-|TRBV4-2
CASSPEGTGGAAQHF
TGTGCCAGCAGCCCGGAGGGGACAGGGGGGGCGGCCCAGCATTTT
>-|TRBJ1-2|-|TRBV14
CASSQRDGSYGYTF
TGTGCCAGCAGCCAAAGGGACGGCTCCTATGGCTACACCTTC
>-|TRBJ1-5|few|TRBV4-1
CASSPTLRLSLGAYEPQHF
TGCGCCAGCAGCCCAACGTTACGATTGAGCTTGGGGGCTTATGAGCCCCAGCATTTT
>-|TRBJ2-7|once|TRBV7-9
CASSPPGGLPVYEQYF
TGTGCCAGCAGCCCCCCTGGGGGACTCCCTGTCTACGAGCAGTACTTC
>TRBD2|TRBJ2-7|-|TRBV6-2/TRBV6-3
CASSPRLAGNLYEQYF
TGTGCCAGCAGTCCCCGACTAGCGGGGAACCTCTACGAGCAGTACTTC
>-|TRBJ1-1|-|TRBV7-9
CASSMSLGGAEAFF
TGTGCCAGCAGCATGTCTCTAGGCGGAGCTGAAGCTTTCTTT
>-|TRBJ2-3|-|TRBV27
CASSHLRDTDTQYF
TGTGCCAGCAGCCATCTGCGGGACACAGATACGCAGTATTTT
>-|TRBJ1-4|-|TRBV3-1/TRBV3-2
CASSQGAEKLFF
TGTGCCAGCAGCCAAGGGGCAGAAAAACTGTTTTTT
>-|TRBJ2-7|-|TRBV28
CASRALFPSYEQYF
TGTGCCAGCAGGGCACTTTTCCCCTCCTACGAGCAGTACTTC
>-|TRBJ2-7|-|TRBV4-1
CASSQGGATGLYEQYF
TGCGCCAGCAGCCAAGGGGGGGCCACAGGGCTCTACGAGCAGTACTTC
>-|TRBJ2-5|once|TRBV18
CASSAQETQYF
TGTGCCAGCTCAGCACAAGAGACCCAGTACTTC
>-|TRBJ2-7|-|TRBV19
CASTGPGLNEQYF
TGTGCCAGTACCGGCCCAGGTCTGAATGAGCAGTACTTC
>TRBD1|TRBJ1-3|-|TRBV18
CASSPQGAGNTIYF
TGTGCCAGCTCACCTCAGGGGGCTGGAAACACCATATATTTT
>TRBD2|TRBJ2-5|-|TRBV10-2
CASRVAGVETQYF
TGCGCCAGCAGAGTAGCGGGAGTAGAGACCCAGTACTTC